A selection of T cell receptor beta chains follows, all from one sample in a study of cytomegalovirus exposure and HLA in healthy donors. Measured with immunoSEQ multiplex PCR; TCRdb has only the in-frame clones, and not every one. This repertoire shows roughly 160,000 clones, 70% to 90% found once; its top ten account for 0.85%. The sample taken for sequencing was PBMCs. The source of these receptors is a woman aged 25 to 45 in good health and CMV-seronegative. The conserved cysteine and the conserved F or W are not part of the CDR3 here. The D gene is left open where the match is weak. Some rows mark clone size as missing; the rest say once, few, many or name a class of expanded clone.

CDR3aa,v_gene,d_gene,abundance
ASSAAQGTKAF,TRBV25-1,NA,NA
ASSSQGNTEAF,TRBV6-4,NA,NA
ASSSGTGMGEQY,TRBV6-5,TRBD1,NA
ASSLTRGRVGTDTQY,TRBV7-2,TRBD1,NA
AIREGQGNTGELF,TRBV10-3,NA,NA
SVEDGESAETQY,TRBV29-1,NA,NA
ASSLGPDSNQPQH,TRBV7-8,NA,NA
ASSLGTGSGAGANVLT,TRBV27,TRBD1,NA
ASSRTATTNTEAF,TRBV6-5,NA,NA
ASSEDRGRVGYGYT,TRBV6-1,TRBD1,NA
ASSFWGPNEKLF,TRBV7-6,NA,NA
ASSLRGGGNSPLH,TRBV13,NA,NA
ASSYSTSGTIQY,TRBV6-5,TRBD2,NA
ASSQVSNSVPGNTIY,TRBV4-1,NA,NA
ASRTTGAGGTQY,TRBV6-5,NA,NA
ASRLPPGTSQETQY,TRBV7-9,NA,NA
SVGIGLASYEQY,TRBV29-1,TRBD2,NA
ASSFAPYYEQY,TRBV28,NA,once
ASSQDRGVGGYT,TRBV4-3,TRBD1,NA
ASSPVGGSGNTIY,TRBV13,NA,few
ASSLGQQGFGYEQY,TRBV5-8,NA,NA
ASSDPQRGTYEQY,TRBV6-1,NA,NA
ASSPTDRDKYEQY,TRBV4-1,TRBD1,few
ASSASIGAGNTIY,TRBV9,NA,NA
ASKIKGVGEQY,TRBV6-5,NA,NA
ATWPGQGTYGYT,TRBV2,TRBD1,NA
ASSRLRETQY,TRBV19,NA,few
ASRGTGRNQPQH,TRBV27,TRBD1,NA
ASSLAGRGANTGELF,TRBV5-1,NA,NA
SVDGASGGKPGNEQF,TRBV29-1,TRBD2,NA
ASSPRQGRTGELF,TRBV27,TRBD1,NA
ASSGAGGYT,TRBV6-1,NA,NA
ASSVGDRSYNEQF,TRBV9,TRBD1,NA
ASSLEGLGLDTQY,TRBV7-9,NA,NA
ASTDARDTEAF,TRBV2,NA,NA
ASSAGLAKYEQY,TRBV18,TRBD2,NA
ASSLLLAGANTGELF,TRBV28,TRBD2,once
ASSQAPFIQAGDQPQH,TRBV4-3,NA,once
ASSFQGAREQY,TRBV7-9,TRBD1,NA
AIGQGDYSNQPQH,TRBV10-3,TRBD1,few
ASSSPGARTGELF,TRBV6-5,NA,NA
ASSLARQGAREKLF,TRBV7-2,TRBD1,NA
ASSLVQGAYEQY,TRBV5-1,TRBD1,NA
ASSPQPGPFLNEQF,TRBV7-3,NA,NA
ASSPSGRSYEQY,TRBV6-5,TRBD2,NA
ASSASGDTGELF,TRBV7-6,NA,NA
ASSLWRQSYEQY,TRBV28,NA,NA
ASRDAGGPNYGYT,TRBV6-6,NA,NA
ASSVDSGGILDTQY,TRBV9,TRBD2,NA
ASSQATGWYSEQF,TRBV7-7,TRBD1,NA
ASSGGGLVAF,TRBV6-5,TRBD2,NA
ASRGQAYGYT,TRBV2,NA,NA
ASSEAALAGASGELF,TRBV2,TRBD2,NA
ASSWDRATEAF,TRBV27,TRBD1,NA
ASSSGRRTGRSTDTQY,TRBV7-8,TRBD1,NA
ASSPGTGDRNIQY,TRBV27,TRBD1,NA
ASRGTPGQGRDTQY,TRBV10-2,TRBD1,NA
ASSSAGTGYGYT,TRBV4-1,TRBD1,NA
ASSPGTGIYEQY,TRBV27,TRBD1,once
ASSVEGQGHEQY,TRBV9,TRBD1,NA